This T cell receptor beta chain was captured in a study of cytomegalovirus exposure and HLA in healthy donors. Overall study context: The roughly 670 first-cohort repertoires shared a platform with the approximately 110 validation repertoires, as reported in a later analysis. Broader study findings: Subsequent analysis showed first-cohort TCR clusters tending to co-occur in some 120 validation repertoires.

This CDR3 has 13 amino acids. Germline V gene data show CDR1 as SNHLY and CDR2 as FYNNEI. V was pared by 10 bases and J by 4 bases, with 9 bases of the junction left unmatched. A note on this clone: Antigen unknown.

Profiled with immunoSEQ multiplex PCR; TCRdb holds only in-frame clones, not every one. The sample holds 55,000 to 80,000 clones, 85% to 95% seen once. The chain employs TRBV2 and TRBJ1-2; 7 bases align to TRBD1. The TCR sequence derives from a man between 18 and 35 years old in good health and CMV-seronegative. Material for sequencing was PBMCs. The CDR3 is CATQGLLGYGYTF. DNA for the CDR3: TGTGCCACACAGGGGCTGTTGGGCTATGGCTACACCTTC. The variable domain in full, with the rest retrieved from reference TRBV2 and TRBJ1-2, is EPEVTQTPSHQVTQMGQEVILRCVPISNHLYFYWYRQILGQKVEFLVSFYNNEISEKSEIFDDQFSVERPDGSNFTLKIRSTKLEDSAMYFCATQGLLGYGYTFGSGTRLTVV.